Listed below are T cell receptor beta chains from one sample, sequenced in a study of T cell responses to AZD1222 COVID-19 vaccine. Assay: immunoSEQ multiplex PCR; the TCRdb copy retains only in-frame clones and omits some. Among approximately 120,000 clones listed, approximately 86% were seen once. Sequencing was performed on peripheral blood, taken 28 days after the second AZD1222 dose. These receptors all come from an adult who received the AZD1222 COVID-19 vaccine. The CDR3 runs from the conserved cysteine through the conserved F or W. Fields, in order: V gene, D gene, clone size, J gene, CDR3 protein, CDR3 DNA. A D gene is named only where the DNA matches it firmly. The size field is filled for only some rows; it gives once, few, many or a size class.

TRBV30,.,.,TRBJ1-6,CAWSEPTPHNSPLHF,TGTGCCTGGAGTGAGCCAACCCCACATAATTCACCCCTCCACTTT
TRBV6-5,TRBD1,.,TRBJ2-6,CASSPVGTAANVLTF,TGTGCCAGCAGCCCCGTTGGGACAGCGGCAAACGTCCTGACTTTC
TRBV12-3/TRBV12-4,TRBD1,.,TRBJ1-2,CASGDRIFYGYTF,TGTGCCAGCGGGGACAGAATTTTCTATGGCTACACCTTC
TRBV27,TRBD2,once,TRBJ2-1,CASSLGSGGNEQFF,TGTGCCAGCAGTTTAGGGAGCGGGGGGAATGAGCAGTTCTTC
TRBV24-1,TRBD2,.,TRBJ2-3,CATSDPGTSGNTDTQYF,TGTGCCACCAGTGATCCCGGGACTAGCGGTAACACAGATACGCAGTATTTT
TRBV3-1/TRBV3-2,TRBD2,.,TRBJ2-3,CASSPSPLRGGGTDTQYF,TGTGCCAGCAGCCCCTCTCCTCTGCGGGGGGGAGGAACAGATACGCAGTATTTT
TRBV25-1,.,few,TRBJ1-6,CASSPPVFANSPLHF,TGTGCCAGCAGTCCACCGGTCTTTGCGAATTCACCCCTCCACTTT
TRBV5-4,.,once,TRBJ2-3,CASSLGGRSDTQYF,TGTGCCAGCAGCTTGGGAGGGAGGTCCGATACGCAGTATTTT
TRBV18,TRBD1,.,TRBJ1-4,CASSPRDSNNEKLFF,TGTGCCAGCTCACCGCGGGACAGCAATAATGAAAAACTGTTTTTT
TRBV20-1,.,once,TRBJ1-5,CSASSGSEPQHF,TGCAGTGCTAGTTCGGGGAGCGAACCCCAGCATTTT
TRBV7-3,.,.,TRBJ1-4,CASSSQGTQGEKLFF,TGTGCCAGCAGCTCCCAGGGGACACAAGGGGAAAAACTGTTTTTT
TRBV30,.,.,TRBJ1-3,CARGVAAGNTIYF,TGTGCCCGAGGGGTGGCTGCTGGAAACACCATATATTTT
TRBV7-2,TRBD1,.,TRBJ1-1,CASSPRQGGDTEAFF,TGTGCCAGCAGCCCCAGACAGGGAGGGGACACTGAAGCTTTCTTT
TRBV5-1,.,few,TRBJ2-7,CASSLAQGRYYEQYF,TGCGCCAGCAGCTTGGCACAGGGGAGGTACTACGAGCAGTACTTC
TRBV12-3/TRBV12-4,.,.,TRBJ1-5,CASIQEGNQPQHF,TGTGCCAGCATTCAAGAGGGCAATCAGCCCCAGCATTTT
TRBV12-5,TRBD1,few,TRBJ2-5,CASGLETGQGSTQYF,TGTGCTAGTGGTTTGGAAACGGGACAGGGGTCGACCCAGTACTTC
TRBV30,TRBD2,.,TRBJ2-3,CAWSASGMDTQYF,TGTGCCTGGAGTGCTAGCGGGATGGATACGCAGTATTTT
TRBV13,.,.,TRBJ1-3,CASRNRLTGNTIYF,TGTGCCAGCAGGAACAGGTTAACTGGAAACACCATATATTTT
TRBV3-1/TRBV3-2,.,once,TRBJ1-6,CASSRTDDNSPLHF,TGTGCCAGCAGCCGGACAGACGATAATTCACCCCTCCACTTT
TRBV6-6,TRBD1,.,TRBJ2-7,CASRRRDRAYEQYF,TGTGCCAGCAGGCGCCGGGACAGAGCCTACGAGCAGTACTTC
TRBV6-6,TRBD2,.,TRBJ2-1,CASRQTSGTYNEQFF,TGTGCCAGCAGGCAGACTAGCGGGACCTACAATGAGCAGTTCTTC
TRBV7-2,.,.,TRBJ2-7,CASSLAAQGSLYEQYF,TGTGCCAGCAGCTTAGCGGCCCAGGGATCGCTCTACGAGCAGTACTTC
TRBV6-6,TRBD1,once,TRBJ1-1,CASSAQGATEAFF,TGTGCCAGCAGTGCCCAGGGGGCCACTGAAGCTTTCTTT
TRBV3-1/TRBV3-2,TRBD1,once,TRBJ2-7,CASKMSGGSYEQYF,TGTGCCAGCAAGATGTCAGGGGGCTCCTACGAGCAGTACTTC
TRBV20-1,.,.,TRBJ1-1,CSATGNTEAFF,TGCAGTGCTACAGGGAACACTGAAGCTTTCTTT
TRBV5-8,.,.,TRBJ2-3,CASSLGGLTDTQYF,TGTGCCAGCAGCCTAGGGGGTTTGACAGATACGCAGTATTTT
TRBV28,.,.,TRBJ2-1,CASSLSGRQKQFF,TGTGCCAGCAGTTTATCCGGCAGACAGAAGCAGTTCTTC
TRBV5-1,.,once,TRBJ1-1,CASSLDPNTEAFF,TGCGCCAGCAGCTTGGACCCAAACACTGAAGCTTTCTTT
TRBV5-1,.,once,TRBJ2-6,CASSDPTGANVLTF,TGCGCCAGCAGCGACCCTACTGGGGCCAACGTCCTGACTTTC
TRBV2,.,.,TRBJ1-2,CASSGQNVYGYTF,TGTGCCAGCAGTGGACAAAACGTCTATGGCTACACCTTC
TRBV7-9,TRBD2,.,TRBJ2-1,CASREGLEIFNEQFF,TGTGCCAGCAGGGAGGGACTAGAGATCTTCAATGAGCAGTTCTTC
TRBV10-1,.,few,TRBJ1-1,CASSELPSHDTEAFF,TGCGCCAGCAGTGAGTTGCCCTCACATGACACTGAAGCTTTCTTT
TRBV30,.,.,TRBJ1-3,CAWSVRTPADTIYF,TGTGCCTGGAGTGTACGGACGCCGGCGGACACCATATATTTT
TRBV10-3,.,.,TRBJ1-2,CAISEQRGSGGYTF,TGTGCCATCAGTGAGCAGCGGGGGTCGGGTGGCTACACCTTC
TRBV4-3,.,.,TRBJ2-3,CASSQGIGAWDTQYF,TGCGCCAGCAGCCAAGGTATCGGGGCCTGGGATACGCAGTATTTT
TRBV18,TRBD1,.,TRBJ1-1,CASSPRGQGGPEAFF,TGTGCCAGCTCACCACGGGGACAGGGGGGTCCTGAAGCTTTCTTT
TRBV28,TRBD1,.,TRBJ1-1,CASSAGTAGTEAFF,TGTGCCAGCAGCGCCGGGACAGCAGGAACTGAAGCTTTCTTT
TRBV11-3,.,.,TRBJ2-2,CASSLVLRLGPGSGELFF,TGTGCCAGCAGCTTAGTTCTGAGGTTGGGGCCGGGGTCCGGGGAGCTGTTTTTT
TRBV5-4,TRBD2,.,TRBJ2-1,CASSSGLGEYNEQFF,TGTGCCAGCAGCTCCGGACTAGGGGAATACAATGAGCAGTTCTTC
TRBV19,.,.,TRBJ2-1,CASSIVRASDNEQFF,TGTGCCAGTAGTATAGTACGGGCCTCGGACAATGAGCAGTTCTTC
TRBV28,.,.,TRBJ2-3,CASSLGGSIDTQYF,TGTGCCAGCAGTTTGGGGGGCTCTATAGATACGCAGTATTTT
TRBV10-3,TRBD1,.,TRBJ1-6,CAISADRENSPLHF,TGTGCCATCAGTGCGGACAGGGAGAATTCACCCCTCCACTTT
TRBV11-2,TRBD1,.,TRBJ2-1,CASSSAWDSSLYNEQFF,TGTGCCAGCAGCTCGGCATGGGACAGTTCCTTATACAATGAGCAGTTCTTC
TRBV7-2,.,once,TRBJ1-6,CASSIPPGLNSPLHF,TGTGCCAGCAGCATCCCACCGGGACTCAATTCACCCCTCCACTTT
TRBV7-9,TRBD1,.,TRBJ2-2,CASSDPGQANTGELFF,TGTGCCAGCAGCGACCCGGGACAGGCGAACACCGGGGAGCTGTTTTTT
TRBV19,.,.,TRBJ1-2,CASSIGRDWIYGYTF,TGTGCCAGTAGTATAGGAAGGGACTGGATCTATGGCTACACCTTC
TRBV2,.,.,TRBJ1-6,CASSETGGRALHF,TGTGCCAGCAGTGAGACAGGCGGTCGCGCCCTCCACTTT
TRBV5-1,TRBD1,once,TRBJ2-7,CASSLWAGGSYEQYF,TGCGCCAGCAGCTTGTGGGCAGGGGGCTCCTACGAGCAGTACTTC
TRBV18,.,.,TRBJ2-1,CASSPLGGEQFF,TGTGCCAGCTCACCACTAGGGGGTGAGCAGTTCTTC
TRBV7-8,.,.,TRBJ1-3,CASSRLLEDTIYF,TGTGCCAGCAGCCGCCTACTTGAGGACACCATATATTTT
TRBV9,TRBD1,.,TRBJ1-2,CASSEAPVRDREQSYGYTF,TGTGCCAGCAGCGAGGCACCAGTCCGGGACAGGGAGCAGTCGTATGGCTACACCTTC
TRBV5-1,.,.,TRBJ1-2,CASSLWGAGGYTF,TGCGCCAGCAGCTTGTGGGGCGCCGGTGGCTACACCTTC